This entry features one T cell receptor (beta chain) sequence. The antigen remains undetermined. Germline CDR1 is SGHDT and CDR2 is YYEEEE. The length of the CDR3 is 13 residues. With 0 bases removed from V and 11 bases from J, the gap between germline ends came to 14 bases. Time point of the sample: newly diagnosed GD, antithyroid drugs for less than 3 months. Making the TCR library involved RNA that had been extracted from PBMCs. Construction of the TCR beta libraries employed iRepertoire HTBI primers in conjunction with Arm-PCR of CDR3 regions. One entry per CDR3 protein, called by TCRdb with MiXCR from the multiplex PCR reads. The sample shows 530,000 or so distinct CDR3 sequences, roughly 12% of them seen only once. This record belongs to a study of regulatory T cells in long-lasting Graves disease. General study points: Newly diagnosed patients shared 750 to 1,000 public clonotypes; persistent patients shared around 2,800.

This sample also appeared in a second study, on T cells in Graves' hyperthyroidism and ophthalmopathy. That publication notes: In making diagnoses, clinical symptoms, serum thyroxine and TRAb, thyroid ultrasound and orbital computed tomography were all used. First-round RT-PCR targeting the TCR CDR3 was performed with the HTBI primer set.

The source material was peripheral blood mononuclear cells (PBMCs), sampled at new diagnosis, from a patient treated with antithyroid drugs. The chain uses TRBV5-6 and TRBJ1-1; a possible D gene is TRBD1 (5 bases). This sequence originates from a man aged 30 to 39 with Graves disease. The CDR3 region is CASSLGGTQEAFF. In DNA, the CDR3 is TGTGCCAGCAGCTTGGGCGGGACTCAGGAGGCTTTCTTT.